This T cell receptor beta chain was found in a study of blood T cells in healthy people across ages. A J-beta primer mix and a sample-barcoded 5' primer were used in a second PCR of about 7 to 12 cycles. The template-switch adaptor was a 5' adaptor with 12 random nucleotides. It tagged each cDNA molecule. MiXCR, applied by TCRdb to the 5' RACE reads, yields one record per CDR3 protein. The sample lists 760,000 or so distinct CDR3 sequences, 20% to 25% occurring once. Each donor gave approximately 9.1 milliliters of peripheral blood. CDR1 and CDR2 (germline): SQVTM, ANQGSEA. The V and J ends lost 1 base and 8 bases respectively, with 8 bases between them. The CDR3 is 12 amino acids. The study's findings and limits: Among T cells, TCR beta diversity per million cells dropped roughly linearly as age rose.

Of note for this clonotype: Its specificity is unknown.

The sample was also linked to a second study, of T cells of mothers and their children.

V gene TRBV29-1 combines with J gene TRBJ1-4; the D gene is possibly TRBD1 (5 bases). The sample was blood. The source of this sequence is a boy between 10 and 17 years old in good health. CDR3 DNA: TGCAGCGTTGAAGGACGGGGGGAAAAACTGTTTTTT. It yields the protein CSVEGRGEKLFF.